Below, one TCR beta chain is given with its context. This specimen belongs to a study of cytomegalovirus exposure and HLA in healthy donors. Primers included in the PCR were 60 Vbeta and 13 Jbeta primers. TCRdb keeps only in-frame clones here, not all; method: immunoSEQ multiplex PCR. Of some 100,000 clones listed, roughly three quarters are singletons. The germline CDR1 and CDR2 sequences are SGHRS and YFSETQ. V was clipped by 4 bases and J by 6 bases, with 11 bases between them. CDR3 size: 12 residues. Source material: PBMCs. The V and J genes are TRBV5-1 and TRBJ2-7, with D possibly matching TRBD2 (6 bases). This TCR was sampled from a male donor in good health and CMV-seropositive. CDR3 DNA: TGCGCCAGCAGCGATCCGGGACTCGAGCAGTACTTC. Its protein is CASSDPGLEQYF.